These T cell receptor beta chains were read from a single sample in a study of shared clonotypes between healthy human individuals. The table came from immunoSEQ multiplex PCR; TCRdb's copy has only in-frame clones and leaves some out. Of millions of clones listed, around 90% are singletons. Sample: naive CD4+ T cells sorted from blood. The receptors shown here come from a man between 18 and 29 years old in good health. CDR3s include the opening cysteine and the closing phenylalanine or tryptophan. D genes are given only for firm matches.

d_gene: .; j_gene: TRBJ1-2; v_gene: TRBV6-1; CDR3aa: CASSDRSAGSYYGYTF
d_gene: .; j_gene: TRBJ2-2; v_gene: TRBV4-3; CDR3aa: CASSQGAGITGELFF
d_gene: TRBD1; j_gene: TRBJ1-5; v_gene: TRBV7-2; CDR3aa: CASSSGTGNYNQPQHF
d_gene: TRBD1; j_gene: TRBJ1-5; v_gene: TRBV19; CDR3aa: CASSTNVQGMGAYQPQHF
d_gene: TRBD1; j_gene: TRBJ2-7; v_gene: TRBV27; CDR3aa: CASSSLDRVHEQYF
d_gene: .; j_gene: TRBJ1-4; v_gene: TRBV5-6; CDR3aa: CASSLDDRGKLFF
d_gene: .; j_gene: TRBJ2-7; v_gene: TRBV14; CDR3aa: CASSHPSAAHNEQYF
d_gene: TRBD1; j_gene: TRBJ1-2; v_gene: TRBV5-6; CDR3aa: CASSWPTGSYGYTF
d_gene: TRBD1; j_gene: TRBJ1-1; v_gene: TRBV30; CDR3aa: CAWKARTGVNTEAFF
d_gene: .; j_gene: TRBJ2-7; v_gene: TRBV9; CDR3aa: CASSALLGVGEQYF
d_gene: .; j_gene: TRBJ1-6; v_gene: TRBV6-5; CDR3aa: CASSYRSRSNSPLHF
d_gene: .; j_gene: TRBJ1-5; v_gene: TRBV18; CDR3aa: CASSTGSDSNQPQHF
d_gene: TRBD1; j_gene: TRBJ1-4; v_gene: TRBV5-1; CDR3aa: CASSSGTGQGKLFF
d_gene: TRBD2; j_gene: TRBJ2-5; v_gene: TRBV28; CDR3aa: CASSHLGLAGAPGTQYF
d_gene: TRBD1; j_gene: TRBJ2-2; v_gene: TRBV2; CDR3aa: CASRGSGGSTGELFF
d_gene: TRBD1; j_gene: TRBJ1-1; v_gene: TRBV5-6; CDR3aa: CASSPATGDRITEAFF
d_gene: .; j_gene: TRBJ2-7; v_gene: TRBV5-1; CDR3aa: CASSLGNIGDEQYF
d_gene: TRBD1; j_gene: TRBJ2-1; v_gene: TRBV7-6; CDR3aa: CASSLVTGDNEQFF